What follows describes a single TCR beta chain. Its antigen is unidentified. Data came from immunoSEQ multiplex PCR; TCRdb stores just in-frame clones and leaves some out. The sample includes 13,000 to 15,000 clones, about two thirds seen only once; the top ten take more than 20%. Trimming at V came to 4 bases and at J to 6 bases, leaving 10 bases not matched to a gene. This CDR3 spans 14 amino acids. CDR1 and CDR2 (germline): SGDLS, YYNGEE. The data derive from a study of tumor-infiltrating lymphocytes in localized non-small cell lung cancer. Study in general: Resected tumor was paired with non-adjacent uninvolved lung from the same patient. Overall study findings and caveats: No T-cell fraction difference was seen between IM1 and IM2 tumors. Technical variation could not be separated from intratumor heterogeneity here. TCR sequencing covered a subset of patients with enough tissue.

The TCR was taken from a human donor with non-small cell lung cancer. Sequencing was carried out using uninvolved lung tissue not adjacent to the tumor. The chain recombines TRBV9 with TRBJ2-7, with 7 positions matching TRBD1. Written as DNA, the CDR3 is TGTGCCAGCAGCCTCCGGGACAGTACCCGCGAGCAGTACTTC. Its protein product is CASSLRDSTREQYF. Supplemented by reference TRBV9 and TRBJ2-7, the full variable domain reads DSGVTQTPKHLITATGQRVTLRCSPRSGDLSVYWYQQSLDQGLQFLIQYYNGEERAKGNILERFSAQQFPDLHSELNLSSLELGDSALYFCASSLRDSTREQYFGPGTRLTVT.